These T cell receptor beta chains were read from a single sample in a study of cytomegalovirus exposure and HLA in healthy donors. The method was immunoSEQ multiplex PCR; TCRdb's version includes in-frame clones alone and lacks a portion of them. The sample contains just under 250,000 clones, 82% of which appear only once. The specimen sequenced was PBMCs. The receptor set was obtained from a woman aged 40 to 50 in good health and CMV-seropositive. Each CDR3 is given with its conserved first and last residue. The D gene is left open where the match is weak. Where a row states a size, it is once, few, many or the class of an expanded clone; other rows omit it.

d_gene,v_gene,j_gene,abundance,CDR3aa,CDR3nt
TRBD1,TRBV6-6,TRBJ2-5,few,CASSAGGSKETQYF,TGTGCCAGCAGCGCAGGGGGCTCTAAAGAGACCCAGTACTTC
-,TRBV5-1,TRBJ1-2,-,CASSLEGGSYGYTF,TGCGCCAGCAGCTTGGAAGGGGGTAGCTATGGCTACACCTTC
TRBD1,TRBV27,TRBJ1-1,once,CASSTDRVRTEAFF,TGTGCCAGCAGCACCGACAGGGTCCGAACTGAAGCTTTCTTT
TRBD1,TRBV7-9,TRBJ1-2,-,CASSSQTQGQGTYGYTF,TGTGCCAGCAGCTCCCAAACACAGGGACAGGGGACCTATGGCTACACCTTC
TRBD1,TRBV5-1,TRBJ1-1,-,CASRVGDREATEAFF,TGCGCCAGCAGGGTCGGGGACAGGGAGGCCACTGAAGCTTTCTTT
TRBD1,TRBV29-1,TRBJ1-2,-,CSVASGQGNYGYTF,TGCAGCGTCGCCTCGGGACAGGGGAACTATGGCTACACCTTC
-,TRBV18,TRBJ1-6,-,CASSLRDIGRSPLHF,TGTGCCAGCTCACTCCGGGACATAGGACGTTCACCCCTCCACTTT
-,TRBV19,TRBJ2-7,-,CASSIVTGWNPYEQYF,TGTGCCAGTAGTATAGTTACAGGCTGGAACCCCTACGAGCAGTACTTC
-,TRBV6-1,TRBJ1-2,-,CASSEQGVYGYTF,TGTGCCAGCAGTGAACAGGGTGTCTATGGCTACACCTTC
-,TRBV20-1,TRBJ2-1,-,CSASGRPEQFF,TGCAGTGCGAGCGGCCGACCCGAGCAGTTCTTC
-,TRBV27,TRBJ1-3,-,CASSPTYRNTIYF,TGTGCCAGCAGTCCGACTTATCGAAACACCATATATTTT
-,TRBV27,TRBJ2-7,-,CASSLGGRASGGTPFEQYF,TGTGCCAGCAGTTTAGGGGGGCGGGCTAGCGGAGGGACCCCTTTCGAGCAGTACTTC
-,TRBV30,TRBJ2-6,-,CAHSSGANVLTF,TGTGCCCACAGCTCTGGGGCCAACGTCCTGACTTTC
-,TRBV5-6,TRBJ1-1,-,CASSFRVEAFF,TGTGCCAGCAGCTTCAGGGTTGAAGCTTTCTTT
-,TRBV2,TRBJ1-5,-,CASWGGSNQPQHF,TGTGCCAGCTGGGGGGGTAGCAATCAGCCCCAGCATTTT
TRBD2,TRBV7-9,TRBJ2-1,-,CASSLSGSSYNEQFF,TGTGCCAGCAGCCTCAGCGGGAGCTCCTACAATGAGCAGTTCTTC
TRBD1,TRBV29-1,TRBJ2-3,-,CSVFDRGQDTQYF,TGCAGCGTTTTTGACAGGGGTCAAGATACGCAGTATTTT
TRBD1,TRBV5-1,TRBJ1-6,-,CASSQGTDNSPLHF,TGCGCCAGCAGCCAAGGGACAGACAATTCACCCCTCCACTTT
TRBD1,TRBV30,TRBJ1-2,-,CAWSYRGRFGYTF,TGTGCCTGGAGCTACAGGGGGCGCTTTGGCTACACCTTC
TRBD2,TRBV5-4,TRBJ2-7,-,CASSLDLGRGSGYEQYF,TGTGCCAGCAGCTTGGATCTGGGGAGGGGTTCTGGGTACGAGCAGTACTTC
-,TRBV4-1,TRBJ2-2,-,CASSRRTDEYIGTNTGELFF,TGCGCCAGCAGCCGGAGAACGGACGAGTATATAGGGACAAACACCGGGGAGCTGTTTTTT
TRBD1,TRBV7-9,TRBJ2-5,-,CASSLGRTGVGQETQYF,TGTGCCAGCAGCTTAGGAAGGACAGGGGTGGGCCAAGAGACCCAGTACTTC
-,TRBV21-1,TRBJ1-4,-,CASSKAQGGGEKLFF,TGTGCCAGCAGCAAAGCGCAAGGGGGAGGGGAAAAACTGTTTTTT
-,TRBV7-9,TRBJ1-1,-,CASSSGLLNTEAFF,TGTGCCAGCAGCTCGGGACTCTTAAACACTGAAGCTTTCTTT
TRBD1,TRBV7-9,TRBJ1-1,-,CASSLLGTGGGRNTEAFF,TGTGCCAGCAGCCTTTTAGGGACAGGGGGAGGCAGGAACACTGAAGCTTTCTTT
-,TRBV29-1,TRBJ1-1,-,CSVHHPNTEAFF,TGCAGCGTACATCACCCGAACACTGAAGCTTTCTTT
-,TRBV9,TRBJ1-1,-,CASSVGHLNTEAFF,TGTGCCAGCAGCGTGGGACACTTGAACACTGAAGCTTTCTTT
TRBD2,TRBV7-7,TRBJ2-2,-,CASSRGVDTGELFF,TGTGCCAGCAGCCGGGGGGTGGACACCGGGGAGCTGTTTTTT
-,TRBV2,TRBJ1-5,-,CASSESGGNQPQHF,TGTGCCAGCAGTGAAAGCGGAGGCAATCAGCCCCAGCATTTT
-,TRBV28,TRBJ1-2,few,CASTWAGDGYTF,TGTGCCAGCACCTGGGCTGGCGACGGCTACACCTTC
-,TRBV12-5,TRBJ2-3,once,CASGSITGPTDTQYF,TGTGCTAGTGGTTCCATAACAGGACCCACAGATACGCAGTATTTT
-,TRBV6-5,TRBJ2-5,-,CASSRGGETQYF,TGTGCCAGCAGTAGGGGTGGGGAGACCCAGTACTTC
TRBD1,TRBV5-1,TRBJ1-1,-,CASSLDRGYAPMGTKTEAFF,TGCGCCAGCAGCCTCGACAGGGGGTACGCGCCCATGGGTACGAAAACTGAAGCTTTCTTT
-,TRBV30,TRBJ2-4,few,CAWSVLSGVSKNIQYF,TGTGCCTGGTCGGTACTATCCGGGGTCTCCAAAAACATTCAGTACTTC
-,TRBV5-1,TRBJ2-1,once,CASSGTYPNEQFF,TGCGCCAGCAGCGGGACATACCCAAATGAGCAGTTCTTC
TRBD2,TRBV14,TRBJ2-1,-,CASSQALAGNNEQFF,TGTGCCAGCAGCCAGGCGCTAGCGGGAAACAATGAGCAGTTCTTC
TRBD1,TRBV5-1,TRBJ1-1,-,CASSLGQGLGTEAFF,TGTGCCAGCAGCTTGGGACAGGGTTTGGGCACTGAAGCTTTCTTT
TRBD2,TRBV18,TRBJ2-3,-,CASSLGLAGTSDTQYF,TGTGCCAGCTCACTGGGACTAGCGGGGACATCAGATACGCAGTATTTT
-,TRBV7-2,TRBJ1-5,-,CASSLARGANGPQHF,TGTGCCAGCAGCTTAGCGCGGGGGGCGAATGGGCCCCAGCATTTT
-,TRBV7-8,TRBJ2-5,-,CASSRLVGRRIQETQYF,TGTGCCAGCAGCCGCCTCGTGGGGAGACGGATCCAAGAGACCCAGTACTTC
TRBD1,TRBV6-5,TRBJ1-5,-,CASSSTGASNQPQHF,TGTGCCAGCAGTTCCACAGGGGCAAGCAATCAGCCCCAGCATTTT
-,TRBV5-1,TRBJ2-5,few,CASSDSLPRETQYF,TGCGCCAGCAGCGACAGCCTACCAAGAGAGACCCAGTACTTC
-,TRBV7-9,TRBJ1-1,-,CASSLAAGQNTEAFF,TGTGCCAGCAGCTTAGCGGCAGGACAGAACACTGAAGCTTTCTTT
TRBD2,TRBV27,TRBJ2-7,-,CASSWTSGGVGYEQYF,TGTGCCAGCAGTTGGACTAGCGGGGGGGTGGGCTACGAGCAGTACTTC
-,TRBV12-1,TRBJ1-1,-,CASSHDRETGTTTEAFF,TGTGCCAGCAGCCACGACAGGGAGACGGGGACGACCACTGAAGCTTTCTTT
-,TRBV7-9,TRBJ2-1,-,CASSLITLGENEQFF,TGTGCCAGCAGCTTAATAACCCTAGGGGAAAATGAGCAGTTCTTC